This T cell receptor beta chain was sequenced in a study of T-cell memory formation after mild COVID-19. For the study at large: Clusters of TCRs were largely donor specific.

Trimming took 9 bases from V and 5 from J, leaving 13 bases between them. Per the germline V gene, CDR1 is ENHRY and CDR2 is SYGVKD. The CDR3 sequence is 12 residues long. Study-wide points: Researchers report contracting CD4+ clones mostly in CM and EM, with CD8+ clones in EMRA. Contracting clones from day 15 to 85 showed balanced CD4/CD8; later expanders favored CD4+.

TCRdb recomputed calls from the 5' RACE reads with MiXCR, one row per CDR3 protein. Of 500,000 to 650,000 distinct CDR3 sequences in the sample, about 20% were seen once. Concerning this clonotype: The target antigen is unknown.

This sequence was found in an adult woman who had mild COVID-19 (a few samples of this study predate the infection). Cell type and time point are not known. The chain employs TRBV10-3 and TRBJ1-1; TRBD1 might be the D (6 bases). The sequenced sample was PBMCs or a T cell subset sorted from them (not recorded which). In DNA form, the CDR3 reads TGTGCCATTCAATCGAGGGGGACTGAAGCTTTCTTT. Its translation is CAIQSRGTEAFF.